These 19 T cell receptor beta chains originate from one sample sequenced in a study of cytomegalovirus exposure and HLA in healthy donors. It was with 60 Vbeta and 13 Jbeta primers that the PCR ran. Only in-frame clones appear in the TCRdb table, and some are missing; sequencing was by immunoSEQ multiplex PCR. In the table there are approximately 130,000 clones, around 77% of which are singletons. Material for sequencing was PBMCs. The receptors here all came from a man aged 45-60 years in good health and CMV-seronegative.

The J gene is TRBJ2-1, the V gene TRBV6-4; TRBD2 aligns across 13 bases. The V segment lost 5 bases and the J segment 9 bases; nucleotides outside the gene matches: 7. Germline lookup yields CDR1 MRHNA and CDR2 SNTAGT. The CDR3 contains 15 residues. The CDR3, as DNA: TGTGCCAGCAGTTTACTAGCGGGAGGGCATGGTGAGCAGTTCTTC. Translation gives CASSLLAGGHGEQFF.

The V and J genes are TRBV29-1 and TRBJ2-2; D not resolved. The CDR3 is made up of 11 amino acids. Per germline, CDR1 SQVTM and CDR2 ANQGSEA. V dropped 6 bases and J dropped 2 bases, with 4 bases sitting between them. The CDR3 loop is CSVTNTGELFF. CDR3 in DNA: TGCAGCGTAACAAACACCGGGGAGCTGTTTTTT.

CDR3 loop: CASRTVGGGFTDTQYF. The CDR3, as DNA: TGTGCCAGCAGAACAGTGGGAGGGGGATTCACAGATACGCAGTATTTT. The chain carries TRBV28 and TRBJ2-3, with a possible D match to TRBD2 (7 bases). Germline V CDR1 and CDR2: MDHEN, SYDVKM. This CDR3 region has 16 residues. V gave up 6 bases and J gave up 2 bases, with 18 bases separating them.

The rearrangement joins TRBV5-3 to TRBJ2-5; D might be TRBD2 (5 bases). TRBV5-3 is recorded as an ORF, its role being uncertain. CDR3 size: 16 residues. V lost 0 bases, J lost 5 bases, and 17 bases lay in between. Here the CDR3 DNA reads TGTGCCAGAAGCTTGGTTGAGCGGACGGAGGTGGAGACCCAGTACTTC. This encodes CARSLVERTEVETQYF.

V is TRBV29-1 and J is TRBJ2-2; D unclear. CDR3 size: 14 residues. The V and J ends lost 3 bases and 1 base respectively, with 9 bases between them. Germline V gene lookup returns CDR1 SQVTM and CDR2 ANQGSEA. CDR3 loop: CSVDTPRNTGELFF. In DNA form, the CDR3 reads TGCAGCGTTGACACACCACGGAACACCGGGGAGCTGTTTTTT.

V gene TRBV19 combines with J gene TRBJ2-2; 10 bases are shared with TRBD1. Germline lookup yields CDR1 LNHDA and CDR2 SQIVND (reference sequence). The CDR3 contains 18 residues. V was pared by 3 bases and J by 5 bases, with 12 bases of the junction left unmatched. CDR3 DNA sequence: TGTGCCAGTAGTATTACCGCCAGGACAGGGGGAAGGACCGGGGAGCTGTTTTTT. Its translation: CASSITARTGGRTGELFF. Together with reference TRBV19 and TRBJ2-2, the CDR3 gives the full variable domain: DGGITQSPKYLFRKEGQNVTLSCEQNLNHDAMYWYRQDPGQGLRLIYYSQIVNDFQKGDIAEGYSVSREKKESFPLTVTSAQKNPTAFYLCASSITARTGGRTGELFFGEGSRLTVL.

The V gene is TRBV6-5, the J gene TRBJ1-6; TRBD1 might be the D (6 bases). The V end was cut by 2 bases, the J end by 10 bases, with 12 bases between. There are 14 residues in the CDR3. Germline V CDR1 and CDR2: MNHEY, SVGAGI. The CDR3 DNA reads as TGTGCCAGCAGTTACAACAGGGCAGAATCACCCCTCCACTTT. It yields the protein CASSYNRAESPLHF.

In this sample, this clone turned up a few times. CDR3 sequence reads: CASSLQGAVYEQYF. The CDR3, as DNA: TGTGCCAGCAGCCTACAGGGGGCAGTCTACGAGCAGTACTTC. The chain has TRBV6-5 and TRBJ2-7; 9 bases agree with TRBD1. J gave up 3 bases and V 6 bases, and 6 bases lay outside the gene matches. Germline-derived CDR1 and CDR2 are MNHEY and SVGAGI. CDR3 size: 14 residues.

This clone appeared a few times. The chain links TRBV5-1 to TRBJ1-4; D call uncertain. The ends were cut back, 1 base at V and 5 bases at J, with 9 bases in the middle. Germline-derived CDR1 and CDR2 are SGHRS and YFSETQ. CDR3 length: 14 amino acids. CDR3: CASSLLQQNEKLFF. CDR3 DNA sequence: TGCGCCAGCAGCTTGTTACAGCAAAATGAAAAACTGTTTTTT.

This clone was observed a few times. Other DNA sequences in this specimen translate into the identical CDR3. The V and J genes are TRBV29-1 and TRBJ1-2, with 7 bases that match TRBD1. Germline V gene lookup returns CDR1 SQVTM and CDR2 ANQGSEA. This CDR3 is built from 12 residues. Trimming took 5 bases from V and 1 from J; bases not matched to a gene: 1. The CDR3 coding sequence is TGCAGCGTTAGACAGGGTAACTATGGCTACACCTTC. Translating it yields CSVRQGNYGYTF.

In this sample, this clone turned up a few times. The V gene is TRBV4-1, the J gene TRBJ2-7; no firm D call. V lost 0 bases, J lost 3 bases, and 12 bases lay in between. The CDR3 has 15 residues. The germline CDR1 and CDR2 sequences are MGHRA and YSYEKL. The CDR3 region is CASSQEVTIRYEQYF. In DNA form, the CDR3 reads TGCGCCAGCAGCCAAGAAGTGACAATCCGCTACGAGCAGTACTTC.

The sample holds a few counts of this clone. The gene calls are TRBV2 and TRBJ1-4; unclear D gene. The V gene's germline CDR1 is SNHLY and CDR2 FYNNEI. The CDR3 totals 14 residues. The germline V and J ends were trimmed by 2 bases and 4 bases, with 8 bases remaining between them. As DNA, the CDR3 is TGTGCCAGCAGTGAAAGTTGGAGTAATGAAAAACTGTTTTTT. Residues: CASSESWSNEKLFF.

The V and J genes are TRBV2 and TRBJ2-1; 10 bases match TRBD2. This CDR3 has 14 residues. In germline, CDR1 is SNHLY, CDR2 FYNNEI. V lost 4 bases, J lost 6 bases, and 3 bases stayed unmatched. The CDR3 DNA reads as TGTGCCAGCAGTGGCCCTAGCGGGAGCAATGAGCAGTTCTTC. Protein: CASSGPSGSNEQFF.

This clone has a handful of counts. The chain carries TRBV28 and TRBJ1-2; TRBD1 is a possible D gene (5 bases). Germline values: CDR1 MDHEN, CDR2 SYDVKM. This CDR3 is built from 13 residues. Trimming left V 5 bases short and J 4 bases short, with 11 bases between. The CDR3 region has the DNA TGTGCCAGCAGTCCCGTGACAGCCTATGGCTACACCTTC. Encoded protein: CASSPVTAYGYTF.

This chain connects TRBV2 to TRBJ1-1; D is perhaps TRBD1 (5 bases). The length of the CDR3 is 13 residues. V was trimmed by 7 bases and J by 3 bases, leaving 12 bases between them. CDR1 and CDR2 from the germline V gene are SNHLY and FYNNEI. In DNA form, the CDR3 reads TGTGCCAGCAAGAAGGGGCCGGACACTGAAGCTTTCTTT. It specifies CASKKGPDTEAFF.

Regarding this clone: Other nucleotide sequences from this sample produce the same CDR3. The chain has TRBV29-1 and TRBJ1-1; 9 bases line up with TRBD1. CDR1 SQVTM and CDR2 ANQGSEA come from the germline V gene. This CDR3 is 16 amino acids long. V lost 3 bases, J lost 5 bases, and 13 bases stayed unmatched. CDR3 sequence: CSVEAHYRGPETEAFF. The CDR3 DNA reads TGCAGCGTTGAGGCCCACTACAGGGGGCCGGAGACTGAAGCTTTCTTT.

The rearrangement links TRBV30 to TRBJ2-1; 7 nucleotides line up with TRBD2. V was pared by 0 bases and J by 5 bases, with 7 bases of the junction left unmatched. The germline CDR1 and CDR2 sequences are GTSNPN and SVGIG (reference sequence). The CDR3 contains 15 residues. This CDR3 reads CAWSVLGTTHNEQFF. CDR3 nucleotides: TGTGCCTGGAGTGTACTGGGGACTACTCACAATGAGCAGTTCTTC.

This clone showed up just a few times. The V gene is TRBV4-3, the J gene TRBJ2-1; D gene ambiguous. Looked up from germline, CDR1 is LGHNA and CDR2 is YSLEER. CDR3 length equals 13 residues. Trimming left V 2 bases short and J 4 bases short, with 6 bases between. Here the CDR3 DNA reads TGCGCCAGCAGCCAATTGGAGTACAATGAGCAGTTCTTC. Translating it yields CASSQLEYNEQFF.

CDR3 DNA sequence: TGTGCCAGCAGTCCTCCCTCTGGGGGACTCCAAGAGACCCAGTACTTC. It yields the protein CASSPPSGGLQETQYF. The V gene is TRBV28, the J gene TRBJ2-5; a weak D match, TRBD2 (6 bases). Germline CDR1 MDHEN, CDR2 SYDVKM. Trimming took 5 bases from V and 1 from J, leaving 17 bases between them. This CDR3 comprises 16 residues. Filled out from reference TRBV28 and TRBJ2-5, the complete variable domain reads DVKVTQSSRYLVKRTGEKVFLECVQDMDHENMFWYRQDPGLGLRLIYFSYDVKMKEKGDIPEGYSVSREKKERFSLILESASTNQTSMYLCASSPPSGGLQETQYFGPGTRLLVL.